Below, 18 T cell receptor beta chains from the same sample are listed, as sequenced in a study of OX40 agonist ivuxolimab in advanced cancers. Generated by immunoSEQ multiplex PCR, the TCRdb table keeps only in-frame clones and is missing some. This sample has 70,000 or so clones, with roughly nine tenths found just once. The specimen was CD4+ or CD8+ T cells sorted from blood, collected in a trial of the OX40 agonist ivuxolimab. These receptors were taken from an adult with an advanced solid tumor such as melanoma, head and neck, liver or kidney cancer.

The chain links TRBV11-2 to TRBJ2-1; 8 nucleotides align to TRBD2. The junction had 11 bases not matched to a gene; V was cut back by 7 bases and J by 3 bases. CDR3 length: 16 residues. Germline V lookup: CDR1 SGHAT, CDR2 FQNNGV. In nucleotides, the CDR3 is TGTGCCAGCACTCGAGGGCGGGGACTAGACTACAATGAGCAGTTCTTC. It encodes CASTRGRGLDYNEQFF.

This clone was observed a single time. The chain links TRBV29-1 to TRBJ1-2; D not certain. Per the germline V gene, CDR1 is SQVTM and CDR2 is ANQGSEA. The CDR3 covers 13 residues. Trimming removed 2 bases at V and 5 bases at J, with 12 bases between. The CDR3 bases are TGCAGCGTTGAAAGGCCAGCGGAGTATGGCTACACCTTC. Its translation is CSVERPAEYGYTF.

The chain employs TRBV5-5 and TRBJ2-3; no clear D gene. V lost 1 base and J lost 0, with 9 bases in between. CDR3 length: 15 residues. From germline, CDR1 is SGHKS and CDR2 YYEKEE (reference sequence). The CDR3, as DNA: TGTGCCAGCAGCTTGTGGCGGATGAGCACAGATACGCAGTATTTT. Amino acid sequence: CASSLWRMSTDTQYF.

The J gene is TRBJ1-2, the V gene TRBV19; D is perhaps TRBD1 (5 bases). Germline V gives CDR1 LNHDA, CDR2 SQIVND (reference sequence). The CDR3 is 13 residues long. V lost 8 bases and J lost 6, with 16 bases in between. The CDR3 DNA sequence: TGTGCCAGTCGTAATCAGGGACGCGATGGCTACACCTTC. It yields the protein CASRNQGRDGYTF.

CDR3 sequence (DNA): TGTGCCAGCAGTAAACCTCCCCGGGGTTGGAGTGGAAACACCATATATTTT. Translated, it gives CASSKPPRGWSGNTIYF. The rearrangement links TRBV28 to TRBJ1-3; D is uncertain. The CDR3 loop spans 17 amino acids. Germline CDR1 and CDR2: MDHEN and SYDVKM. Trimming cost V 5 bases and J 3 bases, with 20 bases left between them.

This clone showed up just once. The chain is built from TRBV15 and TRBJ1-2, with 9 bases matching TRBD1. The CDR3 is 13 amino acids. The V segment lost 3 bases and the J segment 8 bases; nucleotides outside the gene matches: 4. From germline, CDR1 is LNHNV and CDR2 YYDKDF (reference sequence). CDR3 amino acids: CATSRQGQGGYTF. CDR3 in DNA: TGTGCCACCAGCAGGCAGGGACAGGGCGGCTACACCTTC.

The chain links TRBV2 to TRBJ1-5; D unclear. The CDR3 has 13 residues. Germline V lookup: CDR1 SNHLY, CDR2 FYNNEI. Trimming took off 8 bases at V and 7 bases at J, with 15 bases between the two ends. In DNA form, the CDR3 reads TGTGCCAGCCGGGCGGAGATGATGCAGCCCCAGCATTTT. The encoded protein is CASRAEMMQPQHF.

The CDR3 loop reads CASSLGTTSGNTDTQYF. The CDR3 DNA reads TGCGCCAGCAGCTTGGGAACGACTAGCGGGAACACAGATACGCAGTATTTT. The gene calls are TRBV5-1 and TRBJ2-3, with 11 bases aligning to TRBD2. The junction had 5 bases not matched to a gene; V was cut back by 0 bases and J by 2 bases. CDR1 and CDR2 (germline): SGHRS, YFSETQ. This CDR3 spans 17 amino acids.

This clone occurred a few times. The V call is TRBV7-2, the J call TRBJ2-3, with D tentatively TRBD2 (6 bases). V was trimmed by 5 bases and J by 6 bases, leaving 21 bases between them. This CDR3 contains 16 residues. The germline V gene encodes CDR1 SGHTA and CDR2 FQGNSA. CDR3 nucleotides: TGTGCCAGCAGCACCCAAGTCTCACGGGGGTTGGATACGCAGTATTTT. Translated, it gives CASSTQVSRGLDTQYF.

There are a few counts of this clone. The chain has TRBV19 and TRBJ1-5; the D is unclear. CDR1 is LNHDA and CDR2 is SQIVND in the germline V gene (reference sequence). V lost 5 bases to trimming and J lost 6 bases, with 11 bases between them. The CDR3 consists of 13 residues. This CDR3 reads CASSASGPQPQHF. In DNA, the CDR3 is TGTGCCAGTAGTGCCTCAGGCCCTCAGCCCCAGCATTTT.

J is TRBJ2-5 and V is TRBV5-4; no definite D call. This CDR3 region has 13 residues. V gave up 4 bases and J gave up 3 bases, with 10 bases separating them. Per the germline V gene, CDR1 is SGHNT and CDR2 is YYREEE (reference sequence). CDR3 in amino acids: CASSNNWEETQYF. For the CDR3, the DNA is TGTGCCAGCAGCAACAACTGGGAAGAGACCCAGTACTTC.

The chain uses TRBV11-2 and TRBJ2-1, with unresolved D. The CDR3 spans 15 residues. Germline loops: CDR1 SGHAT, CDR2 FQNNGV. The V end lost 5 bases, the J end lost 0 bases, and 11 bases lay between the germline ends. CDR3 bases: TGTGCCAGCAGCCCAAGCACCCTCTCCTACAATGAGCAGTTCTTC. This encodes CASSPSTLSYNEQFF.

This chain uses TRBV5-1 with TRBJ2-2; 8 bases fit TRBD1. The junction had 10 bases not matched to a gene; V was cut back by 2 bases and J by 4 bases. Per the germline V gene, CDR1 is SGHRS and CDR2 is YFSETQ. The CDR3 has 17 amino acids. The CDR3: CASSLVGQGAITGELFF. The CDR3 region has the DNA TGCGCCAGCAGCTTAGTGGGCCAGGGGGCTATCACCGGGGAGCTGTTTTTT.

The V gene is TRBV6-1, the J gene TRBJ1-5; tentative D call: TRBD1 (5 bases). V was trimmed by 3 bases and J by 2 bases, leaving 11 bases between them. The V gene's germline CDR1 is MNHNS and CDR2 SASEGT. This CDR3 region has 15 residues. CDR3 in DNA: TGTGCCAGCAGTGATCAGGGTATGGGCAATCAGCCCCAGCATTTT. Encoded protein: CASSDQGMGNQPQHF.

This chain joins TRBV11-1 and TRBJ1-3, with D possibly TRBD1 on 5 matching bases. V was clipped by 4 bases and J by 0 bases, with 13 bases between them. The length of the CDR3 is 16 residues. CDR1 and CDR2 from the germline V gene are SGHAT and FQDESV (reference sequence). The CDR3 is CASSSRGRSSGNTIYF. The DNA for the CDR3 is TGTGCCAGCAGCTCGAGGGGACGGAGCTCTGGAAACACCATATATTTT. Supplemented by reference TRBV11-1 and TRBJ1-3, the full variable domain reads EAEVAQSPRYKITEKSQAVAFWCDPISGHATLYWYRQILGQGPELLVQFQDESVVDDSQLPKDRFSAERLKGVDSTLKIQPAELGDSAMYLCASSSRGRSSGNTIYFGEGSWLTVV.

The chain links TRBV4-1 to TRBJ2-3; 7 bases fit TRBD1. Trimming cost V 0 bases and J 7 bases; bases outside gene matches: 10. This CDR3 has 16 residues. Per germline, CDR1 MGHRA and CDR2 YSYEKL. CDR3 amino acids: CASSQDLRGRWNTQYF. The DNA for the CDR3 is TGCGCCAGCAGCCAAGATTTAAGGGGGCGATGGAATACGCAGTATTTT.

The chain recombines TRBV27 with TRBJ2-2, with TRBD1 as a possible D gene (6 bases). Looked up from germline, CDR1 is MNHEY and CDR2 is SMNVEV (reference sequence). The CDR3 loop spans 13 amino acids. V was shortened by 2 bases and J by 8 bases, with 9 bases between the two germline ends. The CDR3 reads CASSLTGLGELFF. The CDR3 region has the DNA TGTGCCAGCAGTTTAACAGGGTTAGGGGAGCTGTTTTTT.

This clone occurred once. The CDR3 loop reads CASSLGLVTDTQYF. The CDR3 nucleotides are TGTGCCAGCAGCTTAGGACTAGTAACAGATACGCAGTATTTT. V gene TRBV7-2 combines with J gene TRBJ2-3, with a possible D match to TRBD2 (6 bases). The CDR3 spans 14 residues. CDR1 is SGHTA and CDR2 is FQGNSA in the germline V gene. V shed 1 base and J shed 3 bases, with 8 bases lying between them.